Listed below are T cell receptor beta chains from one sample, sequenced in a study of cytomegalovirus exposure and HLA in healthy donors. Sequencing was performed with immunoSEQ multiplex PCR; in TCRdb, only in-frame clones are kept and a portion is missing. The repertoire consists of around 120,000 clones, with approximately 80% occurring once and the leading ten covering almost 5%. Sequencing input: PBMCs. The receptors derive from a man in his fifties in good health and CMV-seropositive. CDR3s include the opening cysteine and the closing phenylalanine or tryptophan. D genes are given only for firm matches. Some rows have no size entry. The others give once, few or many, or a class for an expanded clone.

. | TRBD1 | TRBJ1-4 | TRBV7-8 | TGTGCCAGCAGCTTAGCTACAGGGGGTCGGGAAAAACTGTTTTTT | CASSLATGGREKLFF
. | . | TRBJ1-5 | TRBV7-2 | TGTGCCAGCAGCTCTACCGACCAGGGGATTCAGCCCCAGCATTTT | CASSSTDQGIQPQHF
. | . | TRBJ1-3 | TRBV7-2 | TGTGCCAGCAGCTTATTCCCAGGCTCTGGAAACACCATATATTTT | CASSLFPGSGNTIYF
. | TRBD2 | TRBJ2-2 | TRBV30 | TGTGCCTGGCAGACTAGCGTGACCGGGGAGCTGTTTTTT | CAWQTSVTGELFF
few | TRBD2 | TRBJ2-1 | TRBV19 | TGTGCCAGTAGTCGCCGACTAGCGGGGGGGGTATCCTACAATGAGCAGTTCTTC | CASSRRLAGGVSYNEQFF
. | TRBD2 | TRBJ2-7 | TRBV7-8 | TGTGCCAGCAGCTTAGCGCAGGGGACTAGCTTCTCCTACGAGCAGTACTTC | CASSLAQGTSFSYEQYF
. | . | TRBJ1-6 | TRBV5-5 | TGTGCCAGCAGCTTGCGGGGGGCCTCCTATAATTCACCCCTCCACTTT | CASSLRGASYNSPLHF
. | . | TRBJ1-4 | TRBV7-6 | TGTGCCAGCAGCTTAGGGGTTGGCAGGAGAGGGGAAAAACTGTTTTTT | CASSLGVGRRGEKLFF
few | . | TRBJ2-1 | TRBV10-2 | TGCGCCAGCAGTCCAAGCGACTACGCCCCCTACAATGAGCAGTTCTTC | CASSPSDYAPYNEQFF
. | . | TRBJ2-4 | TRBV7-2 | TGTGCCAGCAGCTCCGGGAGACAAAACATTCAGTACTTC | CASSSGRQNIQYF
once | . | TRBJ1-2 | TRBV4-1 | TGCGCCAGCAGCCAAGATGAGGGAAGGATTGGGGGCTACACCTTC | CASSQDEGRIGGYTF
. | TRBD2 | TRBJ2-1 | TRBV7-9 | TGTGCCAGCAGCTTAATAGGCGGGGGGGCCCGGAATGAGCAGTTCTTC | CASSLIGGGARNEQFF
. | . | TRBJ1-1 | TRBV30 | TGTGCCTGCTCCAGGGGGAACACTGAAGCTTTCTTT | CACSRGNTEAFF
. | . | TRBJ1-1 | TRBV29-1 | TGCAGCGTTCAAAGGGGGTTGAGGAACACTGAAGCTTTCTTT | CSVQRGLRNTEAFF
. | TRBD1 | TRBJ2-1 | TRBV15 | TGTGCCACCAGCAGGATAGACAGGGACTACAATGAGCAGTTCTTC | CATSRIDRDYNEQFF
. | TRBD1 | TRBJ1-1 | TRBV29-1 | TGCAGCACCCGACAGGGAGAGACTGAAGCTTTCTTT | CSTRQGETEAFF
. | . | TRBJ1-6 | TRBV5-1 | TGCGCCAGCAGCTTGGCCCTGCCAGGGAGGGATTCACCCCTCCACTTT | CASSLALPGRDSPLHF
. | TRBD1 | TRBJ1-4 | TRBV19 | TGTGCCAGTAGTACAGAGGGACAGGGGATGAATGAAAAACTGTTTTTT | CASSTEGQGMNEKLFF
. | TRBD1 | TRBJ1-5 | TRBV2 | TGTGCCAGCAACGACAGGGTAACTCAGCCCCAGCATTTT | CASNDRVTQPQHF
. | . | TRBJ2-7 | TRBV9 | TGTGCCAGCAGCGTAGCTATAGGACAGACCGAGCAGTACTTC | CASSVAIGQTEQYF
. | . | TRBJ1-5 | TRBV16 | TGTGCCAGCAGCCAATCTGGCCAAAGCAATCAGCCCCAGCATTTT | CASSQSGQSNQPQHF
. | . | TRBJ2-7 | TRBV7-9 | TGTGCCAGCAGCTTAGACAGGAGCTCCTACGAGCAGTACTTC | CASSLDRSSYEQYF
. | . | TRBJ2-7 | TRBV4-2 | TGTGCCAGCAGCCAAGACAGCGGTATCTCCTACGAGCAGTACTTC | CASSQDSGISYEQYF
. | . | TRBJ2-5 | TRBV7-2 | TGTGCCAGCAGCTCCTCTCGAGAGACCCAGTACTTC | CASSSSRETQYF
. | . | TRBJ2-1 | TRBV5-6 | TGTGCCAGCAGCTTGGCGGGATTGGCGGCCGGGGGCAATGAGCAGTTCTTC | CASSLAGLAAGGNEQFF
. | . | TRBJ2-2 | TRBV10-3 | TGTGCCATCAAACAACCAGGGACCGGGGAGCTGTTTTTT | CAIKQPGTGELFF
. | TRBD1 | TRBJ2-1 | TRBV5-6 | TGTGCCAGCAGCTCCTGGACAGGGAGTTACAATGAGCAGTTCTTC | CASSSWTGSYNEQFF